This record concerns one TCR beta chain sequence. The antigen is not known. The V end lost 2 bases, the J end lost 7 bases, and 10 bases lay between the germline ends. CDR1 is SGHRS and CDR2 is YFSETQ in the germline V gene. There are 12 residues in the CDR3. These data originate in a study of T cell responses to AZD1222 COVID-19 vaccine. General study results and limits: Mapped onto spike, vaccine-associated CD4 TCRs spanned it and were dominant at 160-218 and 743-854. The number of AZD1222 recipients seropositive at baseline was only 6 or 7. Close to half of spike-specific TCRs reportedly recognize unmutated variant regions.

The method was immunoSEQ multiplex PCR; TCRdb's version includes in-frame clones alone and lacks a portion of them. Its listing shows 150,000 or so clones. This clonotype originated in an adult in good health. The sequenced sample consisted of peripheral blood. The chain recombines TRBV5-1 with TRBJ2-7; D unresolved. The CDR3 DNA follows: TGCGCCAGCAGCTTTTTTGGGGTTGAGCAGTACTTC. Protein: CASSFFGVEQYF. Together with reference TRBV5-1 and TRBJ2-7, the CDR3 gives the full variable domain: KAGVTQTPRYLIKTRGQQVTLSCSPISGHRSVSWYQQTPGQGLQFLFEYFSETQRNKGNFPGRFSGRQFSNSRSEMNVSTLELGDSALYLCASSFFGVEQYFGPGTRLTVT.